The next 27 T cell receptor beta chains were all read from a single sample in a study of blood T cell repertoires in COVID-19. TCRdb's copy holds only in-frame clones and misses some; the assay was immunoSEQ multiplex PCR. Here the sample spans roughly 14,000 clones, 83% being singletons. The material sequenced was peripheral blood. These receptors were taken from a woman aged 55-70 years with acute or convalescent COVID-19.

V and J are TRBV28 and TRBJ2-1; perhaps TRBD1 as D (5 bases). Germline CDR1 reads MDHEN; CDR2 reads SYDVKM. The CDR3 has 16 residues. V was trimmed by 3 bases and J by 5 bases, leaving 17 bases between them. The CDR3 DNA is TGTGCCAGCAGTTTGCCCAGGCAGGGAATCGACAATGAGCAGTTCTTC. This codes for CASSLPRQGIDNEQFF.

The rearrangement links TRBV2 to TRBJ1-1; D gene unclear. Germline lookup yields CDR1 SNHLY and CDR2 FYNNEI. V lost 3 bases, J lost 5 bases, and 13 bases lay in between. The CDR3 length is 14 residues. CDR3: CASSEWEVWTEAFF. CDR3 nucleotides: TGTGCCAGCAGTGAGTGGGAGGTTTGGACTGAAGCTTTCTTT.

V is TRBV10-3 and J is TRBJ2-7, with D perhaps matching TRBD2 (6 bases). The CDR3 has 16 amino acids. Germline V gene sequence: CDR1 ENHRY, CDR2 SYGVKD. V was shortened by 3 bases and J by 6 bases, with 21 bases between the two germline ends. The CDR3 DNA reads TGTGCCATCAGTGACTCTGCGGTAGGAAGCGGGCTCGAGCAGTACTTC. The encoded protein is CAISDSAVGSGLEQYF.

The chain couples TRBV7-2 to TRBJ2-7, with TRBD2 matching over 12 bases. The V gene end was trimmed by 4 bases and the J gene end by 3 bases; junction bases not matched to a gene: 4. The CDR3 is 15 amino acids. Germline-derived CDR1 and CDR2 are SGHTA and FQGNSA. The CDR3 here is CASSYLTSGGYEQYF. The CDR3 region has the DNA TGTGCCAGCAGCTACCTGACTAGCGGGGGCTACGAGCAGTACTTC.

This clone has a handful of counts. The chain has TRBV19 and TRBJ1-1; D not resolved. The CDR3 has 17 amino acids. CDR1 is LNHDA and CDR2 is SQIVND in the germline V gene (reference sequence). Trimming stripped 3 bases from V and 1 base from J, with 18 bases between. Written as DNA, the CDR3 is TGTGCCAGTAGTATCTCCACGACAAGGATGAGGAACACTGAAGCTTTCTTT. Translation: CASSISTTRMRNTEAFF.

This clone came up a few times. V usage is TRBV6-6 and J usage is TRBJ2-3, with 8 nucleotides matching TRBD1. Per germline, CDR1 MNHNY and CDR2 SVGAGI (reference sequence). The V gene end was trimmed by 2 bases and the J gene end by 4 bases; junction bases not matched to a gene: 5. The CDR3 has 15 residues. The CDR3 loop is CASSYRQGFPDTQYF. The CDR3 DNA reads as TGTGCCAGCAGTTACCGACAGGGGTTCCCAGATACGCAGTATTTT.

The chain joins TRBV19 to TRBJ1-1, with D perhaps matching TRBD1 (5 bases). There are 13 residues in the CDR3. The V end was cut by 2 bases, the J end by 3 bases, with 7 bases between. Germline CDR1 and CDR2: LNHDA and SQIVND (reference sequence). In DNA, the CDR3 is TGTGCCAGTAGTATAACAGGACACACTGAAGCTTTCTTT. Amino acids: CASSITGHTEAFF.

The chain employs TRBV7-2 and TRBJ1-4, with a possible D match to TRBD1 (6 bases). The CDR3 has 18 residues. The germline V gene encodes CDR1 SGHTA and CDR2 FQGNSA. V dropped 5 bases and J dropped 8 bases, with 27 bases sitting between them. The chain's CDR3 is CASSGRGLQGLEREKLFF. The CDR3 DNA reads TGTGCCAGCAGCGGTAGAGGATTACAGGGTCTAGAAAGAGAAAAACTGTTTTTT.

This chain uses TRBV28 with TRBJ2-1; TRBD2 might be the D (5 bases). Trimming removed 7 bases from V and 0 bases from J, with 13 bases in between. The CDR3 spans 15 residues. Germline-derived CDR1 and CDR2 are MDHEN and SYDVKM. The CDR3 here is CASIMTGSSYNEQFF. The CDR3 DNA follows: TGTGCCAGCATCATGACGGGGAGCTCCTACAATGAGCAGTTCTTC.

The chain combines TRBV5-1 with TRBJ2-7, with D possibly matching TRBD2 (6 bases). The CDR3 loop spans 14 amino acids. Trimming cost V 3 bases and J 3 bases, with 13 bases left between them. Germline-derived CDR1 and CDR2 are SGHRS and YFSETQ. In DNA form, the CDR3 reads TGCGCCAGCAGCTCCGGGCGGGGTGACTACGAGCAGTACTTC. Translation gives CASSSGRGDYEQYF. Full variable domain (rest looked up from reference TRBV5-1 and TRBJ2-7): KAGVTQTPRYLIKTRGQQVTLSCSPISGHRSVSWYQQTPGQGLQFLFEYFSETQRNKGNFPGRFSGRQFSNSRSEMNVSTLELGDSALYLCASSSGRGDYEQYFGPGTRLTVT.

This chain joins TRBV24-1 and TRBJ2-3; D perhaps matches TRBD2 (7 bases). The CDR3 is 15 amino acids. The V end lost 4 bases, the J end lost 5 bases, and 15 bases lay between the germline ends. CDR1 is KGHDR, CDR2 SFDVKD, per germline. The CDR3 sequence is CATSDTRGAVDTQYF. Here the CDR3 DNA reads TGTGCCACCAGTGACACACGGGGGGCCGTAGATACGCAGTATTTT.

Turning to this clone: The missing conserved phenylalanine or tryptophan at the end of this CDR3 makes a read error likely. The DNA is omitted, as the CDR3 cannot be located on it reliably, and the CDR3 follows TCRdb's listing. The CDR3 is CAISDGLAGIIGL. The chain uses TRBV10-3 and TRBJ2-7; TRBD2 is the table's D call and was not checked against the DNA. 13 amino acids form the CDR3, both terminal residues included. Germline loops: CDR1 ENHRY, CDR2 SYGVKD.

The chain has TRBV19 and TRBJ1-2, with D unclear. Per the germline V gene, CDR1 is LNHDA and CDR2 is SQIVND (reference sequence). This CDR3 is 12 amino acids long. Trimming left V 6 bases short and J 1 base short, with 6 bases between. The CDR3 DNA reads TGTGCCAGTAGGTCCGGTAACTATGGCTACACCTTC. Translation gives CASRSGNYGYTF.

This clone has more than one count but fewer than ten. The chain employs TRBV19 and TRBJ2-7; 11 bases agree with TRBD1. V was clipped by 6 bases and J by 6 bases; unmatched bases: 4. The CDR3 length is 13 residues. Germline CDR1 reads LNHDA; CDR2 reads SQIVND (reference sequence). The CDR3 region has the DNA TGTGCCAGTAGGTGGACAGGGGGCTCCGAGCAGTACTTC. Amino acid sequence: CASRWTGGSEQYF.

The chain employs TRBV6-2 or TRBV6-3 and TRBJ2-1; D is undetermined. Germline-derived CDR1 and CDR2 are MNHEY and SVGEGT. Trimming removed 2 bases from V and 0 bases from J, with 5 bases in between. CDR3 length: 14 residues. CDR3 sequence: CASSYALSYNEQFF. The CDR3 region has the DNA TGTGCCAGCAGTTACGCGCTCTCCTACAATGAGCAGTTCTTC.

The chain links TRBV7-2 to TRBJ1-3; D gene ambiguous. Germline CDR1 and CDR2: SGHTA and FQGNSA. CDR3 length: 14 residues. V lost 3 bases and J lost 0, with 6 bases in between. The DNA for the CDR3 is TGTGCCAGCAGCTTTGGAGGCTCTGGAAACACCATATATTTT. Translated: CASSFGGSGNTIYF.

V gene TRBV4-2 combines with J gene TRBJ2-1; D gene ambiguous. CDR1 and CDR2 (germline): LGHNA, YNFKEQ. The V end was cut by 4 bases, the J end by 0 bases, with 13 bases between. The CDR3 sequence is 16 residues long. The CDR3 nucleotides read TGTGCCAGCAGCCCCATTGCGTCTCTCTCCTACAATGAGCAGTTCTTC. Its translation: CASSPIASLSYNEQFF.

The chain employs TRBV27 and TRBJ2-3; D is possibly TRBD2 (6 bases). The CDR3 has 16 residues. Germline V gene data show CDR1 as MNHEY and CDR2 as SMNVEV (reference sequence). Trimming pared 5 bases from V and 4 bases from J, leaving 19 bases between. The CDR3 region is CASSELNGEVSDTQYF. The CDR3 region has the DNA TGTGCCAGCAGTGAACTAAACGGGGAGGTATCAGATACGCAGTATTTT.

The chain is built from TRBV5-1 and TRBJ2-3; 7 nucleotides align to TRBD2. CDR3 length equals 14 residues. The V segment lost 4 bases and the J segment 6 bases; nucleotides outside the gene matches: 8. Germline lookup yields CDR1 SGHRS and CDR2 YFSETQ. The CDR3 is CASSPLGGTDTQYF. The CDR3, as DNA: TGCGCCAGCAGCCCGCTGGGAGGGACGGATACGCAGTATTTT. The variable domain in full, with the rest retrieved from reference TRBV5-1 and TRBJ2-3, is KAGVTQTPRYLIKTRGQQVTLSCSPISGHRSVSWYQQTPGQGLQFLFEYFSETQRNKGNFPGRFSGRQFSNSRSEMNVSTLELGDSALYLCASSPLGGTDTQYFGPGTRLTVL.

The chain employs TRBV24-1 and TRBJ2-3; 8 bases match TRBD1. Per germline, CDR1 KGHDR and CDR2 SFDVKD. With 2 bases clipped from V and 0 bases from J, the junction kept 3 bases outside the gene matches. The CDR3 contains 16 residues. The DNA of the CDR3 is TGTGCCACCAGTGATTACAGGGGGGACAGCACAGATACGCAGTATTTT. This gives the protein CATSDYRGDSTDTQYF.

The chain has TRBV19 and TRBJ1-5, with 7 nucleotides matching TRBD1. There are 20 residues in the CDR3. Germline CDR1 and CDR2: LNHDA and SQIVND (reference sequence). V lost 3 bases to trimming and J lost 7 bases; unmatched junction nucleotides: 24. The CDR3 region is CASSIFWLGGGGGFQQPQHF. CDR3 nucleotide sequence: TGTGCCAGTAGTATTTTTTGGTTAGGAGGGGGCGGAGGATTTCAACAGCCCCAGCATTTT. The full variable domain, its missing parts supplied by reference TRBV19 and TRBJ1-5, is DGGITQSPKYLFRKEGQNVTLSCEQNLNHDAMYWYRQDPGQGLRLIYYSQIVNDFQKGDIAEGYSVSREKKESFPLTVTSAQKNPTAFYLCASSIFWLGGGGGFQQPQHFGDGTRLSIL.

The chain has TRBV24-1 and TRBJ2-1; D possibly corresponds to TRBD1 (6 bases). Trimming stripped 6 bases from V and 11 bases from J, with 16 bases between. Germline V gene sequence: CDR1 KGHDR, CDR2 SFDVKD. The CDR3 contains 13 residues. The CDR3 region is CATSSITGSQQFF. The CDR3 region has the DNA TGTGCCACCAGTTCGATAACAGGGAGTCAGCAGTTCTTC.

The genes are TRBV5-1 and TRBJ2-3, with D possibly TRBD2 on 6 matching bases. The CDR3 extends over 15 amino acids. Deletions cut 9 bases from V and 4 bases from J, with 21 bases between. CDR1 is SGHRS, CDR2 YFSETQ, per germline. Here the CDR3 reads CATGYAGRGADTQYF. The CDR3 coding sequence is TGCGCCACCGGCTACGCGGGGAGAGGGGCAGATACGCAGTATTTT.

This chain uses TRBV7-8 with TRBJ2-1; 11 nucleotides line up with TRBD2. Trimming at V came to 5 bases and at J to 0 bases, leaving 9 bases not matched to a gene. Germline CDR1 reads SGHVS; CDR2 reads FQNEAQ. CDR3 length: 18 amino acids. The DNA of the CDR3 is TGTGCCAGCAGCCCAGGACTAGCGGGCCAGAGCTCCTACAATGAGCAGTTCTTC. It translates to CASSPGLAGQSSYNEQFF.

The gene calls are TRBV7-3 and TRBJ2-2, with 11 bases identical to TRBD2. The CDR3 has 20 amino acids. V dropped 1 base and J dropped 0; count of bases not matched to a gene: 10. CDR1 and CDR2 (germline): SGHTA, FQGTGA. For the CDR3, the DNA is TGTGCCAGCAGCTTAAAGGCTAGCGGGGGGAACACCCCGAACACCGGGGAGCTGTTTTTT. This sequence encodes CASSLKASGGNTPNTGELFF.

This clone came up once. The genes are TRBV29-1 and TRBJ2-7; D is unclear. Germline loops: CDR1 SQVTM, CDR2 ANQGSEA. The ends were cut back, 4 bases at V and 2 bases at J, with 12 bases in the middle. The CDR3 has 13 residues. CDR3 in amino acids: CSVATVRTYEQYF. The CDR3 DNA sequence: TGCAGCGTTGCCACAGTCCGTACCTACGAGCAGTACTTC.

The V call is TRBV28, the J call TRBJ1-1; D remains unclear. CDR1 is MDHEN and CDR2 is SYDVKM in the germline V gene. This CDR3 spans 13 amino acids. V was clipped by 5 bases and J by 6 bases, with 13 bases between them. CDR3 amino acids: CASSRFKLAEAFF. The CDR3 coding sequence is TGTGCCAGCAGTCGATTCAAGCTCGCTGAAGCTTTCTTT.